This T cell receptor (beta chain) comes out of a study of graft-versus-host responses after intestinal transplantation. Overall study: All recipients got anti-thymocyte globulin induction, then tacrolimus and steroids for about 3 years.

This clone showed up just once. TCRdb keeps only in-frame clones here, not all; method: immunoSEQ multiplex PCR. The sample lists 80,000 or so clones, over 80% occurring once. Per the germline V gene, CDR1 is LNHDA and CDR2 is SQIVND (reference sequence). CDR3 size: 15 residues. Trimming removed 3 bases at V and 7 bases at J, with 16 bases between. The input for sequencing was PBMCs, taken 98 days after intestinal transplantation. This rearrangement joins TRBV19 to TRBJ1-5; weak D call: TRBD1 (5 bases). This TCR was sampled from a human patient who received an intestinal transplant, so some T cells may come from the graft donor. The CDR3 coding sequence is TGTGCCAGTAGTATCCCCCCGGGGGTCGGACAGCCCCAGCATTTT. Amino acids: CASSIPPGVGQPQHF.